Below, one T cell receptor beta chain is given with its context. Its antigen is currently not known. The record has no base qualities; no much larger clone is one base away. The donors belonged to the validation cohort of about 110 subjects, which was separate from the approximately 660-subject first cohort. Library prep was done by the immunoSEQ multiplex PCR assay. The original pipeline was this. To diagnose cytomegalovirus status from the catalog of TCR beta chain sequences, a statistical classification framework was built. The immuneACCESS repertoire file appears here via TCRdb, limited to in-frame rearrangements. These files lack a portion of the clones; in checked studies, under half of the deficit traces to unresolved V genes, and the cause of the others is not known. V, J and clone size derive from that table, while D and trimming were established from the DNA sequence. The sample data list under 65,000 clones, and approximately 89% of these were observed just once. The top ten constitute 7.5% to 9.5% of the sample.

This sample was included in a study of cytomegalovirus exposure and HLA in healthy donors (dated by TCRdb to about 2017). With respect to the entire study: The 650 to 800 repertoires of the first cohort and the 120 validation repertoires were produced on the same platform, according to a later analysis. The aim of the study was to test whether cataloging public T cell receptors could identify signatures of past pathogen exposure. Besides the first cohort of around 670 subjects, a separate validation cohort made up of over a hundred different subjects was used. High-throughput TCR immunosequencing, statistical association of individual TCRs with disease status, and machine learning were combined to predict cytomegalovirus infection status. Study-wide findings and limitations: Subsequent analysis determined that TCRs grouped into clusters in the first cohort also showed a tendency toward co-occurrence across the 120 validation repertoires, and 85% to 95% of cluster scores exceeded 0. The study gave a list of under 200 TCR beta chains associated with cytomegalovirus. The classifier was reported to diagnose cytomegalovirus status with high specificity and sensitivity in both the original cohort and the validation cohort. According to the authors, the approach could potentially be generalized to other disease states and immunological phenotypes. Across donors, most TCR sequences were observed very rarely, whereas some public TCRs were present in many individuals. All 120 or so repertoires were used to score co-occurrence in the validation cohort in a later analysis, because that analysis had no HLA typing for the cohort. In vitro tests confirmed that a few of the cytomegalovirus-associated TCR beta chains recognize cytomegalovirus antigens.

V is clipped by 3 bases and J by 0 bases, and the sequence between their germline boundaries is 15 bases long. CDR1 is given as SGHAT and CDR2 as FQNNGV, both from the germline V gene. Measured from the cysteine to the phenylalanine, the CDR3 is 17 residues long. Just the 51-base CDR3 DNA is kept, in frame starting at base 1. This receptor was identified in a woman aged 18-35 years in good health and CMV-seropositive. The V and J segments used are TRBV11-2 and TRBJ2-4; a weak D assignment points to TRBD2 (5 bases agree). Sequencing was done on a sample of PBMCs. At the DNA level, the sequence is TGTGCCAGCAGCTTTAGCGACGTGGGTGGAGCCAAAAACATTCAGTACTTC. This encodes CASSFSDVGGAKNIQYF.